These 13 T cell receptor beta chains share one sample of origin, sequenced in a study of cytomegalovirus exposure and HLA in healthy donors. PCR primers comprised 60 Vbeta and 13 Jbeta primers. Some clones are missing from TCRdb's copy, which holds only in-frame ones; the method was immunoSEQ multiplex PCR. The sample holds 150,000 to 200,000 clones, 65% to 75% seen once. The sequencing input was PBMCs. These receptors originate from a girl between 5 and 17 years old in good health and CMV-seronegative.

This rearrangement joins TRBV10-3 to TRBJ1-2; the D gene is possibly TRBD1 (6 bases). CDR3 length: 14 residues. Trimming stripped 4 bases from V and 6 bases from J, with 15 bases between. Germline assignment: CDR1 ENHRY and CDR2 SYGVKD. The CDR3: CAISADERQDGYTF. CDR3 DNA: TGTGCCATCAGTGCGGATGAAAGACAGGATGGCTACACCTTC.

The chain links TRBV4-1 to TRBJ1-3; D not certain. Trimming cost V 1 base and J 0 bases, with 10 bases left between them. Per the germline V gene, CDR1 is MGHRA and CDR2 is YSYEKL. The CDR3 sequence is 16 residues long. In DNA, the CDR3 is TGCGCCAGCAGCCAAGTGAACCGGGACTCTGGAAACACCATATATTTT. Its translation is CASSQVNRDSGNTIYF.

The J gene is TRBJ2-7, the V gene TRBV27, with D possibly being TRBD1 (7 bases). There are 16 residues in the CDR3. CDR1 and CDR2 from the germline V gene are MNHEY and SMNVEV (reference sequence). Trimming took off 8 bases at V and 2 bases at J, with 22 bases between the two ends. CDR3 DNA sequence: TGTGCCAGCCCTTCCTCAGGAGGGGGCCGAACCTACGAGCAGTACTTC. Translated, it gives CASPSSGGGRTYEQYF.

The chain recombines TRBV5-1 with TRBJ2-3; TRBD2 might be the D (7 bases). Deletions cut 9 bases from V and 0 bases from J, with 17 bases between. The germline V gene encodes CDR1 SGHRS and CDR2 YFSETQ. This CDR3 contains 15 residues. This CDR3 is CATKLGGPSTDTQYF. The CDR3 DNA follows: TGCGCCACCAAGCTGGGGGGGCCGAGCACAGATACGCAGTATTTT.

In DNA, the CDR3 is TGTGCCAGCAGCAGGGGAAAGGAGTATACGCAGTATTTT. Translated, it gives CASSRGKEYTQYF. The V call is TRBV2, the J call TRBJ2-3, with a tentative D call TRBD1 (6 bases). With 6 bases removed from V and 7 bases from J, the gap between germline ends came to 14 bases. Germline V gene lookup returns CDR1 SNHLY and CDR2 FYNNEI. This CDR3 is 13 amino acids long.

This chain connects TRBV5-1 to TRBJ2-7; D not certain. Germline lookup yields CDR1 SGHRS and CDR2 YFSETQ. The V gene lost 0 bases and the J gene lost 3 bases, with 10 bases spanning the gap. The CDR3 totals 14 residues. CDR3 in DNA: TGCGCCAGCAGCTTGGACAGATCAAACTACGAGCAGTACTTC. It specifies CASSLDRSNYEQYF.

CDR3 coding DNA: TGTGCCACCCCGTCTGGGGCCAACGTCCTGACTTTC. It yields the protein CATPSGANVLTF. J is TRBJ2-6 and V is TRBV6-9; no firm D call. CDR3 length equals 12 residues. The ends were cut back, 10 bases at V and 1 base at J, with 5 bases in the middle. Germline CDR1 reads MNHGY; CDR2 reads SVAAGI.

The V and J genes are TRBV14 and TRBJ2-7; no firm D call. CDR1 and CDR2 from the germline V gene are SGHDN and FVKESK. The CDR3 has 13 amino acids. V was pared by 8 bases and J by 3 bases, with 14 bases between. The CDR3 sequence is CASALVAVYEQYF. The CDR3 DNA follows: TGTGCCAGCGCCCTCGTCGCAGTCTACGAGCAGTACTTC.

The chain recombines TRBV5-1 with TRBJ1-2; tentatively, D is TRBD1 (6 bases). Germline V lookup: CDR1 SGHRS, CDR2 YFSETQ. The length of the CDR3 is 15 residues. Between the trimmed V and J ends, which lost 0 bases and 5 bases, there was a span of 14 bases. The CDR3 here is CASSLGTENVYGYTF. In nucleotides, the CDR3 is TGCGCCAGCAGCTTGGGGACAGAGAACGTATATGGCTACACCTTC.

V usage is TRBV2 and J usage is TRBJ2-3; D might be TRBD1 (8 bases). Germline V gene data show CDR1 as SNHLY and CDR2 as FYNNEI. The CDR3 runs to 13 residues. V dropped 10 bases and J dropped 4 bases, with 15 bases sitting between them. The CDR3 sequence: CATWTGRADTQYF. The DNA of the CDR3 is TGTGCCACCTGGACAGGGAGGGCAGATACGCAGTATTTT.

The chain recombines TRBV27 with TRBJ1-2, with D possibly being TRBD1 (5 bases). CDR1 is MNHEY and CDR2 is SMNVEV in the germline V gene (reference sequence). The CDR3 covers 17 residues. V lost 3 bases and J lost 5, with 22 bases in between. CDR3 DNA: TGTGCCAGCAGTTTCAGGGAGTCGGCAGGGAGGATGTATGGCTACACCTTC. It specifies CASSFRESAGRMYGYTF.

The V and J genes are TRBV7-9 and TRBJ1-4; 9 positions match TRBD1. The CDR3 has 14 residues. J lost 10 bases, V lost 5 bases, and 8 bases had no gene match. Germline CDR1 SEHNR, CDR2 FQNEAQ (reference sequence). For the CDR3, the DNA is TGTGCCAGCAGCCCAGGACAGGGGTTGCGAAAACTGTTTTTT. Translated, it gives CASSPGQGLRKLFF.

CDR3 region: CASSLGQGHTEAFF. As DNA, the CDR3 is TGTGCCAGCAGCTTAGGACAGGGCCACACTGAAGCTTTCTTT. The chain combines TRBV7-9 with TRBJ1-1, with 7 positions matching TRBD1. The CDR3 length is 14 residues. J was trimmed by 3 bases and V by 1 base; bases with no gene match: 2. CDR1 is SEHNR and CDR2 is FQNEAQ in the germline V gene (reference sequence).